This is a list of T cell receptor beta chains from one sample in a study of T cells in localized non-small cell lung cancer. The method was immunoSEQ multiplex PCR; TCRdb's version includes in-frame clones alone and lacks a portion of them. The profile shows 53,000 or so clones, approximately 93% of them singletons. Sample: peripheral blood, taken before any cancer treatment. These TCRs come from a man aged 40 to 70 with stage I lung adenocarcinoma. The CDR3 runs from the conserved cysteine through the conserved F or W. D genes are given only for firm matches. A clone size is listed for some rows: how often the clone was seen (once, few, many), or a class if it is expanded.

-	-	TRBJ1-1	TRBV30	TGTGCCTGGAGTGTCGCAGGGGTCCCTGAAGCTTTCTTT	CAWSVAGVPEAFF
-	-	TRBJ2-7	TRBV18	TGTGCCAGCTCACCACGGATGACAGGGGCCCTAGCGGGCAGATCCTACGAGCAGTACTTC	CASSPRMTGALAGRSYEQYF
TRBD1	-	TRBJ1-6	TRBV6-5	TGTGCCAGCAGCGACAGGGCGAATTCACCCCTCCACTTT	CASSDRANSPLHF
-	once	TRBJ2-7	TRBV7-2	TGTGCCAGCAGCGCTACCTACGAGCAGTACTTC	CASSATYEQYF
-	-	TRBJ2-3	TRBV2	TGTGCCAGCAGTACCGGGGGAAGCACAGATACGCAGTATTTT	CASSTGGSTDTQYF
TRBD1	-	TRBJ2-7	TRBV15	TGTGCCACCAGCAGAGATTCGGGGCAGGGGGCCGACGAGCAGTACTTC	CATSRDSGQGADEQYF
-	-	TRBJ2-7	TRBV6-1	TGTGCCAGCACTCAACAGGCCTACGAGCAGTACTTC	CASTQQAYEQYF
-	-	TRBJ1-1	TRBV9	TGTGCCAGCAGCCCCGGAAACACTGAAGCTTTCTTT	CASSPGNTEAFF
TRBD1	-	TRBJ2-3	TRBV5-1	TGCGCCAGCAGCTTTCCCCTCTCGGGACAGGGTGGTGCAGATACGCAGTATTTT	CASSFPLSGQGGADTQYF
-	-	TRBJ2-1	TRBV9	TGTGCCAGCAGCGTAGGTAGCTACAATGAGCAGTTCTTC	CASSVGSYNEQFF
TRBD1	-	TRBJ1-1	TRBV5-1	TGCGCCAGCAGCAAGGGGACAGGGATGAACACTGAAGCTTTCTTT	CASSKGTGMNTEAFF
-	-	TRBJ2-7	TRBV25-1	TGTGCCAGCACCGACTCCCTCGGCTCCTACGAGCAGTACTTC	CASTDSLGSYEQYF
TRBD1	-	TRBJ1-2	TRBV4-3	TGCGCCAGCAGCCATACAGACAGGGCAGCCGGGGGCTACACCTTC	CASSHTDRAAGGYTF
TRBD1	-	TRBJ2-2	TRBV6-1	TGTGCCAGCAGTGGCTTTCAGACAGGGTTCGCGAACACCGGGGAGCTGTTTTTT	CASSGFQTGFANTGELFF
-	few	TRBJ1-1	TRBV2	TGTGCCAGCAGTGAATTGGAGAACACTGAAGCTTTCTTT	CASSELENTEAFF
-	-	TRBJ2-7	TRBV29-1	TGCAGCGTTGAAGTCGAACCTCCCGACGGGGCTTACGAGCAGTACTTC	CSVEVEPPDGAYEQYF
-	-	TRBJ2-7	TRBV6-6	TGTGCCAGCAGTTACTCCGGGGCTGAGCCCTACGAGCAGTACTTC	CASSYSGAEPYEQYF
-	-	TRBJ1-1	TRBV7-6	TGTGCCAGCAGCTTAGAGCCCCGCTTATGGGAAGCTTTCTTT	CASSLEPRLWEAFF
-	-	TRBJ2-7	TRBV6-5	TGTGCCAGCAGCAAACGACAGGCCTACGAGCAGTACTTC	CASSKRQAYEQYF
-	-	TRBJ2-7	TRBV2	TGTGCCAGCATCCAGGGCGGCGGGTTGACCTACGAGCAGTACTTC	CASIQGGGLTYEQYF
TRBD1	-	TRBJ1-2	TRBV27	TGTGCCAGCAGTTCAGCCGGGACAGGGGGCTCTGGCTACACCTTC	CASSSAGTGGSGYTF
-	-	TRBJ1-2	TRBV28	TGTGCCGTAGGACCCTTTCCTAACTATGGCTACACCTTC	CAVGPFPNYGYTF
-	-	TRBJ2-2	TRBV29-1	TGCAGCGTTGGAATAGGTTCCGGGGAGCTGTTTTTT	CSVGIGSGELFF
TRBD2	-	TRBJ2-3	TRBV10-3	TGTGCCATCCGAGGGGAGTGGGGGGGTGCAGATACGCAGTATTTT	CAIRGEWGGADTQYF
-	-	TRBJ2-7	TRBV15	TGTGCCAGCAGCCCTGTGGGGGGCTACGAGCAGTACTTC	CASSPVGGYEQYF
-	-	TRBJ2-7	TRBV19	TGTGCCAGTAGTATAGGGGGGGAGCTGATCGAGCAGTACTTC	CASSIGGELIEQYF
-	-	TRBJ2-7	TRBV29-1	TGCAGCGTTGTCTGGGCGGGCGTGTTGCTCGAGCAGTACTTC	CSVVWAGVLLEQYF
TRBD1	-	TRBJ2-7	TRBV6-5	TGTGCCAGCAGTTGGACAGGGGGCGTTTTCGGGCAGTACTTC	CASSWTGGVFGQYF
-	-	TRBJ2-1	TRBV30	TGTGCCTGGAGTGGGGGGTACAATGAGCAGTTCTTC	CAWSGGYNEQFF